This is a list of T cell receptor beta chains from one sample in a study of shared clonotypes between healthy human individuals. Produced via immunoSEQ multiplex PCR; TCRdb's table is partial and in-frame only. Of about 1.1 million clones listed, roughly 80% are singletons. The specimen was memory CD4+ T cells from PBMCs. The receptors were sampled from a man between 18 and 29 years old in good health. Some clones in this sample may be carry-over from other donors' samples. The CDR3 runs from the conserved cysteine through the conserved F or W. Fields, in order: D gene, clone size, V gene, J gene, CDR3 DNA, CDR3 protein. A D gene is named only where the DNA matches it firmly. Size is omitted from some rows. Given values are once, few, many or a class for expanded clones.

d_call: .
clone_size: .
v_call: TRBV21-1
j_call: TRBJ2-7
cdr3_nt: TGTGCCAGCAGCACGACGAAAACTAGCGGTGCGGGGTACGAGCAGTACTTC
cdr3_aa: CASSTTKTSGAGYEQYF

d_call: TRBD1
clone_size: once
v_call: TRBV5-1
j_call: TRBJ1-2
cdr3_nt: TGCGCCAGCAGCTTGGCAGGGGGCGATTATGGCTACACCTTC
cdr3_aa: CASSLAGGDYGYTF

d_call: TRBD2
clone_size: .
v_call: TRBV7-6
j_call: TRBJ2-1
cdr3_nt: TGTGCCAGCAGCCTCACGGGCGGGAGGATCAGCTCCTACAATGAGCAGTTCTTC
cdr3_aa: CASSLTGGRISSYNEQFF

d_call: TRBD2
clone_size: .
v_call: TRBV6-1
j_call: TRBJ2-7
cdr3_nt: TGTGCCAGCAGTGAAGTCGGGGCTAGCGGGAGGGCCAACGAGCAGTACTTC
cdr3_aa: CASSEVGASGRANEQYF

d_call: .
clone_size: .
v_call: TRBV7-9
j_call: TRBJ1-2
cdr3_nt: TGTGCCAGCAGCCCTCGGAAAAGGGCTGGCTACACCTTC
cdr3_aa: CASSPRKRAGYTF

d_call: .
clone_size: few
v_call: TRBV18
j_call: TRBJ2-3
cdr3_nt: TGTGCCAGCTCACCCCAGCGCTTCACAGATACGCAGTATTTT
cdr3_aa: CASSPQRFTDTQYF

d_call: .
clone_size: .
v_call: TRBV27
j_call: TRBJ2-5
cdr3_nt: TGTGCCAGCAGTCCAGGGCGGGGTCTAGCGAAACAAGAGACCCAGTACTTC
cdr3_aa: CASSPGRGLAKQETQYF

d_call: .
clone_size: .
v_call: TRBV29-1
j_call: TRBJ2-2
cdr3_nt: TGCAGCGTTATCGGAGGGGTGGACACCGGGGAGCTGTTTTTT
cdr3_aa: CSVIGGVDTGELFF

d_call: TRBD2
clone_size: .
v_call: TRBV28
j_call: TRBJ2-2
cdr3_nt: TGTGCCAGCATTTCACATCTCAGCGGGGGCACCGGGGAGCTGTTTTTT
cdr3_aa: CASISHLSGGTGELFF

d_call: .
clone_size: .
v_call: TRBV6-5
j_call: TRBJ1-5
cdr3_nt: TGTGCCAGCAGTTACGGGGAGGACCAGCCCCAGCATTTT
cdr3_aa: CASSYGEDQPQHF

d_call: .
clone_size: .
v_call: TRBV6-6
j_call: TRBJ2-7
cdr3_nt: TGTGCCAGCACAGACCCGGTACGCTACGAGCAGTACTTC
cdr3_aa: CASTDPVRYEQYF

d_call: .
clone_size: .
v_call: TRBV2
j_call: TRBJ2-5
cdr3_nt: TGTGCCAGCAGACCTTTTGGGGGGATCGTCCAAGAGACCCAGTACTTC
cdr3_aa: CASRPFGGIVQETQYF

d_call: .
clone_size: .
v_call: TRBV28
j_call: TRBJ1-2
cdr3_nt: TGTGCCAGCAGTCCTCCGGACAGCGCACCACGGGGCTACACCTTC
cdr3_aa: CASSPPDSAPRGYTF

d_call: .
clone_size: .
v_call: TRBV5-4
j_call: TRBJ2-3
cdr3_nt: TGTGCCAGCAGCTGGGGGGCGCAGCCAACAGATACGCAGTATTTT
cdr3_aa: CASSWGAQPTDTQYF

d_call: .
clone_size: .
v_call: TRBV29-1
j_call: TRBJ2-5
cdr3_nt: TGCAGCGTTGATACTAGAGAGGAGACCCAGTACTTC
cdr3_aa: CSVDTREETQYF

d_call: TRBD1
clone_size: .
v_call: TRBV20-1
j_call: TRBJ2-5
cdr3_nt: TGCAGTGCTTCGGACAGGGGAAGGTACTTC
cdr3_aa: CSASDRGRYF

d_call: TRBD1
clone_size: .
v_call: TRBV6-6
j_call: TRBJ2-1
cdr3_nt: TGTGCCACTACGGCTCCGGGACAGCGCTACAATGAGCAGTTCTTC
cdr3_aa: CATTAPGQRYNEQFF

d_call: TRBD1
clone_size: .
v_call: TRBV12-5
j_call: TRBJ1-2
cdr3_nt: TGTGCTAGTGGTCCCTCAGGGGGGTATAGGGAATATGGCTACACCTTC
cdr3_aa: CASGPSGGYREYGYTF

d_call: .
clone_size: few
v_call: TRBV7-6
j_call: TRBJ2-6
cdr3_nt: TGTGCCAGCAGCCTCAGCGACGTCCTGACTTTC
cdr3_aa: CASSLSDVLTF

d_call: .
clone_size: .
v_call: TRBV6-1
j_call: TRBJ2-3
cdr3_nt: TGTGCCAGCAGTATACAGACAGATACGCAGTATTTT
cdr3_aa: CASSIQTDTQYF

d_call: .
clone_size: .
v_call: TRBV18
j_call: TRBJ2-5
cdr3_nt: TGTGCCAGCTCACCCCCCTCCATTAAGCAGGGGGAGACCCAGTACTTC
cdr3_aa: CASSPPSIKQGETQYF

d_call: TRBD2
clone_size: .
v_call: TRBV5-1
j_call: TRBJ2-5
cdr3_nt: TGCGCCAGCAGCTTAGGACTAGCACTCCAAGAGACCCAGTACTTC
cdr3_aa: CASSLGLALQETQYF